This TCR beta chain was retrieved from a study of shared clonotypes between healthy human individuals (dated by TCRdb to 2020 to 2022). Notes on the research overall: A couple of women and a few men aged 18 to 49 years were included in the cohort. To estimate repertoire size and how much clonotype sharing occurs between individuals, the study deeply sequenced the blood TCR repertoires of about five healthy adults. To increase sequencing depth and limit assay-specific biases, TCR repertoire library preparation and sequencing were carried out by different laboratories using diverse techniques. Each donor's leukapheresis produced roughly between roughly 0.85 and 9 billion PBMCs. What the research found in general, with its limitations: The small number of donors limited the genetic and exposure-history diversity represented. Based on pairwise subsampling, the degree of clonotype sharing among donors was expected to be affected by sequencing depth. Sampling was restricted to blood, and TCR repertoires in tissue are likely to differ from TCR repertoires in blood.

Concerning this clone: There is no known antigen for this receptor. No base quality information exists; no much larger clone differs at one position.

As encoded in the germline V gene (reference sequence), CDR1 is WNHNN while CDR2 is SYGVQD. V is shortened by 2 bases, J by 5 bases, and the region joining them spans 9 bases. Including cysteine and phenylalanine, the CDR3 has 14 amino acids. CDR3 DNA is the only sequence kept; it has 42 bases, read in frame from the first base. The donors were healthy, HIV-negative adults with no recently reported acute infections or vaccinations. Every donor was a Caucasian adult living in Nashville, Tennessee, USA. For unsorted samples, tens of millions of PBMCs were counted, and genomic DNA was extracted using the QIAamp DNA Blood Mini kit. Blood was obtained by leukapheresis, after which PBMCs were separated by Ficoll-Histopaque density gradient centrifugation and cryopreserved in liquid nitrogen vapor phase. Using the deep immunoSEQ assay, multiplex PCR amplified TCR CDR3 regions from genomic DNA. Genomic DNA extracted from each cell subset was distributed evenly over all wells of several immunoSEQ 96-well plates, and each plate served as one replicate. For unsorted PBMC, each replicate PCR was loaded with roughly 0.3 ug genomic DNA, equivalent to roughly 31,000 T cell genomes. Ten immunoSEQ deep assay plates were used to sequence the unsorted PBMC genomic DNA. The purified libraries were quantified using a Qubit 3.0 fluorometer, sized with a Bioanalyzer 2100, and then quantified again using the KAPA Library Quantification kit. Every immunoSEQ 96-well plate was sequenced on a separate single-read 150-cycle Illumina NextSeq 550 flow cell. Turning to the authors' computational methods: Because the immunoSEQ output held only junctional sequences and lacked quality scores, the filtering could not match the filtering applied to full-length reads. To assign V/J genes and CDR3, sequences were annotated using PyIR, a Python wrapper for IgBLAST v1.9, with IMGT germline references. Reads were filtered out if the reads had weak V/J assignments (E-value above 1e-6), no CDR3, stop codons, out-of-frame junctions, or ambiguous translated residues. V3J clonotypes were defined as sequences sharing the same inferred V gene, J gene, and CDR3 amino acid sequence. Percentage overlap between repertoires was calculated by dividing the number of shared unique clonotypes by the size of the smaller repertoire. Richness of each repertoire was evaluated using RTK rarefaction, the Chao1 estimator, and Recon v2.1 estimates of unobserved clonotypes. TCRdb re-hosts the immuneACCESS table, in-frame sequences only. Its copies lack some clones; in the studies checked, an unresolved V gene accounts for under half of them, and the cause for the rest is not known. Clonal size and the V and J genes are those of that table, whereas D and trimming came from the DNA. The sample table lists about 470,000 clones, 70% to 80% of them with a count of one. The ten largest clones add up to 13% of the sample.

The receptor chain draws on TRBV10-1 and TRBJ2-2; possibly the D gene is TRBD2, per 5 matching bases. The sequenced material came from PBMCs. The source is a woman between 35 and 50 years old in good health. Some clones in this sample may be carry-over from other donors' samples. The CDR3 protein is CASSEGSGTGELFF. The DNA sequence is given as TGCGCCAGCAGTGAGGGGAGCGGTACCGGGGAGCTGTTTTTT.